The 2 T cell receptor beta chains below were found in one sample sequenced in a study of molecular identifiers for immune sequencing clone quantification. A single record per CDR3 protein comes from TCRdb applying MiXCR to the PCR reads. The data contain about 500,000 distinct CDR3 sequences, 20% to 25% of them singletons. Material: naive CD8+ T cells from blood, with Jurkat cell RNA spiked in. The subset: FACS-sorted CD8+CD4-CCR7+CD45RA+ naive T cells. The receptor source for this set is a human donor in good health. Some libraries in this study had Jurkat cell RNA spiked in.

This clonotype was observed a few times. The gene calls are TRBV6-1 and TRBJ1-5; D not resolved. This CDR3 spans 15 amino acids. Trimming removed 3 bases from V and 1 base from J, with 10 bases in between. Per the germline V gene, CDR1 is MNHNS and CDR2 is SASEGT. CDR3 sequence (DNA): TGTGCCAGCAGTGAGTGGCGGGTCAGCAATCAGCCCCAGCATTTT. Encoded protein: CASSEWRVSNQPQHF.

In regard to this clonotype: This sequence may be a read error, since a much larger clone differs from it by one base. V and J are TRBV20-1 and TRBJ2-3, with 8 bases lining up with TRBD1. The CDR3 has 15 residues. The germline CDR1 and CDR2 sequences are DFQATT and SNEGSKA (reference sequence). The CDR3 DNA is TGCTGTGCTAGAGATTCTGGACAGGGTCACGATACGCAGTATTTT. Protein: CCARDSGQGHDTQYF.